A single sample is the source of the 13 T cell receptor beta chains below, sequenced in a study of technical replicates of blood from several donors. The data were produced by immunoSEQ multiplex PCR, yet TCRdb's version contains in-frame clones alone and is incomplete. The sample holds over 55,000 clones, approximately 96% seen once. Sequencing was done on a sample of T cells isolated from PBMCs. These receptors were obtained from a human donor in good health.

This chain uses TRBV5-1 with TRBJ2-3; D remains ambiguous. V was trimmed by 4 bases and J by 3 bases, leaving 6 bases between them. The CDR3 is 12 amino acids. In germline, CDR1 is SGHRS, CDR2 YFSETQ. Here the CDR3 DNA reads TGCGCCAGCAGCACACATACAGATACGCAGTATTTT. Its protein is CASSTHTDTQYF.

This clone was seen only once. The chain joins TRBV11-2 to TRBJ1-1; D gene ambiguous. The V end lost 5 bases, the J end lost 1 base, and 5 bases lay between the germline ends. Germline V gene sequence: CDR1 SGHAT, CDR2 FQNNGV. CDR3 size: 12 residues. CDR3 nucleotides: TGTGCCAGCAGCGTCTGGAACACTGAAGCTTTCTTT. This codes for CASSVWNTEAFF.

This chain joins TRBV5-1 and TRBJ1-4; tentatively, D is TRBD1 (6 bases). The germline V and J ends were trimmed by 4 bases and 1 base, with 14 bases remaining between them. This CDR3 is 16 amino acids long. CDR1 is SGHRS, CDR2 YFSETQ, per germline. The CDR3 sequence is CASSTMGRGTNEKLFF. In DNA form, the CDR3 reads TGCGCCAGCAGCACGATGGGCAGGGGAACTAATGAAAAACTGTTTTTT.

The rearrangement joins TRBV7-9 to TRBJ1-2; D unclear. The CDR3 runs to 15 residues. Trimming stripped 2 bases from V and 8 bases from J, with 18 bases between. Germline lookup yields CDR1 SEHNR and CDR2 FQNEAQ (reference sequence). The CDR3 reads CASSLLAGGPPGYTF. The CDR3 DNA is TGTGCCAGCAGCTTACTGGCGGGAGGCCCTCCGGGCTACACCTTC. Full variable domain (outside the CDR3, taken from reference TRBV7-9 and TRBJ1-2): DTGVSQNPRHKITKRGQNVTFRCDPISEHNRLYWYRQTLGQGPEFLTYFQNEAQLEKSRLLSDRFSAERPKGSFSTLEIQRTEQGDSAMYLCASSLLAGGPPGYTFGSGTRLTVV.

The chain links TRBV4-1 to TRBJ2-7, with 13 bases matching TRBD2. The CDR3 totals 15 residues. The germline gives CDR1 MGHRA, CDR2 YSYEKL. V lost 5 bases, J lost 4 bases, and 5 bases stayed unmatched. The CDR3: CASSSLAGGPYEQYF. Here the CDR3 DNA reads TGCGCCAGCAGCTCACTAGCGGGAGGGCCTTACGAGCAGTACTTC.

The CDR3 loop is CASRTGTGGGDTQYF. The CDR3 bases are TGTGCCAGCAGGACCGGGACAGGGGGTGGAGATACGCAGTATTTT. The chain links TRBV2 to TRBJ2-3, with 11 bases identical to TRBD1. The CDR3 has 15 residues. In germline, CDR1 is SNHLY, CDR2 FYNNEI. The V and J ends lost 6 bases and 5 bases, in that order; junction bases with no gene match: 7.

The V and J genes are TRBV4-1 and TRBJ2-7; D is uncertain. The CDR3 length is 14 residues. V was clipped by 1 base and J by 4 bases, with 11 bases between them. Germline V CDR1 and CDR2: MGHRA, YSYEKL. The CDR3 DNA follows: TGCGCCAGCAGCCAAGTTGACACTTCTTACGAGCAGTACTTC. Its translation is CASSQVDTSYEQYF.

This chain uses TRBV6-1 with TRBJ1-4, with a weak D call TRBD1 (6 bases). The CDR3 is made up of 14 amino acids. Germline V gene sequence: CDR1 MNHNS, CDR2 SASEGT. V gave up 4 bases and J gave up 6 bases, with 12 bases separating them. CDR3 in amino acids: CASSVQGGDEKLFF. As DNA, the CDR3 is TGTGCCAGCAGTGTACAGGGAGGGGATGAAAAACTGTTTTTT.

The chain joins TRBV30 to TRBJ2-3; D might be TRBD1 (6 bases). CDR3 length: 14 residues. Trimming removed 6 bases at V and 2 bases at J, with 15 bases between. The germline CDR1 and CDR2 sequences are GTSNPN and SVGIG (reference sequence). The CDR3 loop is CACKQGYFTDTQYF. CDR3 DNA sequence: TGTGCCTGTAAGCAGGGGTATTTCACAGATACGCAGTATTTT.

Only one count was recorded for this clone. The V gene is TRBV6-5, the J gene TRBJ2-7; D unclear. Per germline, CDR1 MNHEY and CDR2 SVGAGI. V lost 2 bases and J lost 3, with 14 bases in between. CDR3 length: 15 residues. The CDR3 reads CASSYRQAPLYEQYF. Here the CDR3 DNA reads TGTGCCAGCAGTTACCGGCAGGCCCCCCTCTACGAGCAGTACTTC.

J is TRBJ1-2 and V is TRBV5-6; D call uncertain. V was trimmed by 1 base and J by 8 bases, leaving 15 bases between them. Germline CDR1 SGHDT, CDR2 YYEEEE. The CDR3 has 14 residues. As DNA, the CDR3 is TGTGCCAGCAGCTTGAGGAACACAGTGATCGGCTACACCTTC. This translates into CASSLRNTVIGYTF.

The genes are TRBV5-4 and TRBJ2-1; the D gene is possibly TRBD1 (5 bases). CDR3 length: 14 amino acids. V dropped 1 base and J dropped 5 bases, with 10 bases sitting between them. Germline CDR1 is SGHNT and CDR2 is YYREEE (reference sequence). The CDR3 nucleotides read TGTGCCAGCAGCTTGCAGGGAATTGACAATGAGCAGTTCTTC. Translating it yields CASSLQGIDNEQFF.

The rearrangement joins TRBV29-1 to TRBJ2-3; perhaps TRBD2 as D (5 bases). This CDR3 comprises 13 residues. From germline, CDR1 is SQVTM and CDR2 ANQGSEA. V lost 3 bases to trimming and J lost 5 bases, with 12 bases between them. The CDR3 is CSVEYAGGDTQYF. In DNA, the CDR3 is TGCAGCGTTGAGTACGCGGGCGGAGATACGCAGTATTTT.